A single sample gave rise to the 2 T cell receptor beta chains below, sequenced in a study of technical replicates of blood from a few donors. The protocol was immunoSEQ multiplex PCR, while the TCRdb copy is restricted to in-frame clones and leaves out a portion. Of about 70,000 clones in the sample, just under 95% were seen once. Sequenced input: T cells isolated from PBMCs. Every receptor here comes from a human donor in good health.

The J gene is TRBJ1-4, the V gene TRBV5-1; TRBD1 aligns across 7 bases. Germline V gene lookup returns CDR1 SGHRS and CDR2 YFSETQ. J lost 8 bases, V lost 5 bases, and 12 bases had no gene match. The CDR3 is 15 amino acids. The CDR3 protein is CASSWGQPNGEKLFF. The CDR3 DNA follows: TGCGCCAGCAGTTGGGGACAGCCTAACGGCGAAAAACTGTTTTTT.

V is TRBV6-6 and J is TRBJ2-3; D is possibly TRBD1 (7 bases). The CDR3 spans 15 residues. Germline V lookup: CDR1 MNHNY, CDR2 SVGAGI (reference sequence). The V end was cut by 3 bases, the J end by 4 bases, with 14 bases between. CDR3 nucleotides: TGTGCCAGCAGTTATCCCAGGGGGGTGGCAGATACGCAGTATTTT. The encoded protein is CASSYPRGVADTQYF.